These T cell receptor beta chains were read from a single sample in a study of CD8+CD57+ T cells in acquired aplastic anemia. Via MiXCR, TCRdb re-called the reads, giving one row per CDR3 protein. The sample consists of a few hundred thousand distinct CDR3 sequences, about two thirds of them appearing once. Sample: sorted CD4+, CD8+, or CD8+CD57+ T cells (not recorded which) from PBMCs. Receptor source: a human donor in good health, serving as a control. Both conserved end residues are part of each CDR3. The D gene is left open where the match is weak. The size field is filled for only some rows; it gives once, few, many or a size class.

CDR3 DNA: TGCAGTGCTGGCTGGACTAGCGGGGGGTTCTCCGAGCAGTACTTC; CDR3 protein: CSAGWTSGGFSEQYF; D gene: TRBD2; V gene: TRBV20-1; clone size: -; J gene: TRBJ2-7
CDR3 DNA: TGTGCCAGCAGACACCAGGGGCGGTATGAAGAGTTCTTT; CDR3 protein: CASRHQGRYEEFF; D gene: -; V gene: TRBV7-2; clone size: -; J gene: TRBJ2-7
CDR3 DNA: TGTGCCAGCAGCTTAGGAATAGCTTCAGAAGAGGCCCAGTACTTC; CDR3 protein: CASSLGIASEEAQYF; D gene: -; V gene: TRBV7-8; clone size: -; J gene: TRBJ2-5
CDR3 DNA: TGTGCCAGCAGCTTAAGAGCGCAGCGGGACACAGATACGTATTTT; CDR3 protein: CASSLRAQRDTDTYF; D gene: -; V gene: TRBV7-2; clone size: -; J gene: TRBJ2-3
CDR3 DNA: TGTGCCAGCAGTGAAGCGCTAGGATTTAATAATTCACCCCTCCACTTT; CDR3 protein: CASSEALGFNNSPLHF; D gene: -; V gene: TRBV6-1; clone size: few; J gene: TRBJ1-6
CDR3 DNA: TGTGCCAGTAGTAATAGGGGCAGGGGGACTTACGAGCAGTACTTC; CDR3 protein: CASSNRGRGTYEQYF; D gene: -; V gene: TRBV19; clone size: -; J gene: TRBJ2-7
CDR3 DNA: TGCAGCGTTGAAGAAGGACAGGGGAGATATGGCTACACCTTC; CDR3 protein: CSVEEGQGRYGYTF; D gene: TRBD1; V gene: TRBV29-1; clone size: -; J gene: TRBJ1-2
CDR3 DNA: TGTGCCAGCAGTGAATATTCCCCCAGGGTCGGCGAGCAGTACTTC; CDR3 protein: CASSEYSPRVGEQYF; D gene: -; V gene: TRBV25-1; clone size: many; J gene: TRBJ2-7
CDR3 DNA: TGTGCCAGCAGTGAATGGGGACCCATTATCTACAATGAGCAGTTCTTC; CDR3 protein: CASSEWGPIIYNEQFF; D gene: -; V gene: TRBV2; clone size: -; J gene: TRBJ2-1
CDR3 DNA: TGTGCCAGCAGCCCCCTTTTGGGAGAGCTGTTTTTT; CDR3 protein: CASSPLLGELFF; D gene: -; V gene: TRBV9; clone size: -; J gene: TRBJ2-2
CDR3 DNA: TGCGCCAGCATCCCAGGGACAGGGGCCAAGCAGTACTTC; CDR3 protein: CASIPGTGAKQYF; D gene: TRBD1; V gene: TRBV5-1; clone size: -; J gene: TRBJ2-7
CDR3 DNA: TGCAGTGGTACGACAGGAGAGGGTCAGCCTGAAGCTTTCTTT; CDR3 protein: CSGTTGEGQPEAFF; D gene: -; V gene: TRBV20-1; clone size: -; J gene: TRBJ1-1
CDR3 DNA: TGTGCCAGGGGTATGAACGCTGATTCTTCCTTC; CDR3 protein: CARGMNADSSF; D gene: -; V gene: TRBV7-4; clone size: -; J gene: TRBJ1-1
CDR3 DNA: TGCAGTGCCTCGGAAGGTCTTGACCAGCAAGCTTTCTTT; CDR3 protein: CSASEGLDQQAFF; D gene: -; V gene: TRBV20-1; clone size: -; J gene: TRBJ1-1
CDR3 DNA: TGTGCCAGCAGCTTGAGCGGGGGAGGCCGGCAGTACTTC; CDR3 protein: CASSLSGGGRQYF; D gene: TRBD2; V gene: TRBV7-2; clone size: -; J gene: TRBJ2-7
CDR3 DNA: TGTGCCAGCACCCGGGACCGAGGCACGGAGCAGTACTTC; CDR3 protein: CASTRDRGTEQYF; D gene: -; V gene: TRBV7-2; clone size: -; J gene: TRBJ2-7
CDR3 DNA: TGTGCCAGCAGTTTAGAACAGGCGAGGCCCCTCCACTTT; CDR3 protein: CASSLEQARPLHF; D gene: -; V gene: TRBV28; clone size: many; J gene: TRBJ1-6
CDR3 DNA: TGTGCCAGCAGCTTGCGACGGCACTCTGGGGCCAACGTCCTGACTTTC; CDR3 protein: CASSLRRHSGANVLTF; D gene: -; V gene: TRBV5-6; clone size: -; J gene: TRBJ2-6
CDR3 DNA: TGTGCCGCCCGGGACAGGGCTAGTCAGCCCCAGCATTTT; CDR3 protein: CAARDRASQPQHF; D gene: TRBD1; V gene: TRBV2; clone size: many; J gene: TRBJ1-5
CDR3 DNA: TGCAGTGCAAAAGACCTGACGGCCGAGCAGTACTTC; CDR3 protein: CSAKDLTAEQYF; D gene: -; V gene: TRBV20-1; clone size: -; J gene: TRBJ2-7
CDR3 DNA: TGTGCCAGTAGTGTGGGCAGGGAAAACTATGGCTACACCTTC; CDR3 protein: CASSVGRENYGYTF; D gene: -; V gene: TRBV19; clone size: -; J gene: TRBJ1-2
CDR3 DNA: TGTGCCAGTACGACAGGGGGGTATGGAAACACCTTC; CDR3 protein: CASTTGGYGNTF; D gene: TRBD1; V gene: TRBV12-3/TRBV12-4; clone size: -; J gene: TRBJ1-2
CDR3 DNA: TGTGCCAGCAGCGAATATCAGGGCTACACCTTC; CDR3 protein: CASSEYQGYTF; D gene: -; V gene: TRBV7-9; clone size: -; J gene: TRBJ1-2
CDR3 DNA: TGCAGTGCTAGACAGGGCGGGACCTGCGGCTACACCTTC; CDR3 protein: CSARQGGTCGYTF; D gene: -; V gene: TRBV20-1; clone size: -; J gene: TRBJ1-2
CDR3 DNA: TGTGCCAGCAGCTCGGGGGGCCGGAAGACCCAGTACTTC; CDR3 protein: CASSSGGRKTQYF; D gene: -; V gene: TRBV7-9; clone size: few; J gene: TRBJ2-5
CDR3 DNA: TGTGCCAGCAGCTTAACCGGGACTACGCAGTATTTT; CDR3 protein: CASSLTGTTQYF; D gene: -; V gene: TRBV7-8; clone size: -; J gene: TRBJ2-3
CDR3 DNA: TGTGCCAGTACATCAGGGACTAGCGGGAGAGGGGTAGAGACCCAGTACTTC; CDR3 protein: CASTSGTSGRGVETQYF; D gene: TRBD2; V gene: TRBV19; clone size: -; J gene: TRBJ2-5
CDR3 DNA: TGTGCCAGCAGCTTAGGGATGACCACAGCTAAGCAGTATTTT; CDR3 protein: CASSLGMTTAKQYF; D gene: -; V gene: TRBV7-6; clone size: -; J gene: TRBJ2-3
CDR3 DNA: TGTGCCAGCAGCCCCCCCCCGTTACACGGGGTTCAGCAGTTCTTC; CDR3 protein: CASSPPPLHGVQQFF; D gene: -; V gene: TRBV7-3; clone size: -; J gene: TRBJ2-1
CDR3 DNA: TGTGCCAGCAACCCTAGGACAGGGCGTAACATTCAGTACTTC; CDR3 protein: CASNPRTGRNIQYF; D gene: TRBD1; V gene: TRBV12-3/TRBV12-4; clone size: -; J gene: TRBJ2-4
CDR3 DNA: TGTGCCAGCAGCATGGGACAGTACGAGCAGTACTTC; CDR3 protein: CASSMGQYEQYF; D gene: TRBD1; V gene: TRBV5-4; clone size: -; J gene: TRBJ2-7
CDR3 DNA: TGTGCCAGCAGCTTAGTTAGCCAAGGCTATGGCGACACCTACTTC; CDR3 protein: CASSLVSQGYGDTYF; D gene: -; V gene: TRBV7-2; clone size: -; J gene: TRBJ2-7
CDR3 DNA: TGCAGTGCTAGCGGCGGGGAACGTGAGCAGTTCTTC; CDR3 protein: CSASGGEREQFF; D gene: -; V gene: TRBV20-1; clone size: -; J gene: TRBJ2-1
CDR3 DNA: TGTGCCAGCAGCAGCGTTTTCTCTGTGGCCAACGTCCTGTACTTC; CDR3 protein: CASSSVFSVANVLYF; D gene: -; V gene: TRBV7-2; clone size: once; J gene: TRBJ2-5
CDR3 DNA: TGCGCCACCGTGGGACTAGCGGGGAGCAATGAGCAGTTCTTC; CDR3 protein: CATVGLAGSNEQFF; D gene: TRBD2; V gene: TRBV10-2; clone size: many; J gene: TRBJ2-1
CDR3 DNA: TGTGCCAGCAGCTTATCACTAGCGGGTGGGAAGGCGATACAGTACTTC; CDR3 protein: CASSLSLAGGKAIQYF; D gene: TRBD2; V gene: TRBV11-2; clone size: -; J gene: TRBJ2-5
CDR3 DNA: TGTGCCAGCTGCCCCGGGACAGGGAATAGCAATCAGCCCCAGCATTTT; CDR3 protein: CASCPGTGNSNQPQHF; D gene: TRBD1; V gene: TRBV2; clone size: -; J gene: TRBJ1-5
CDR3 DNA: TGTGCCAGTTCTCGGGACAGGACCAACGATGAGCAGTTCTTC; CDR3 protein: CASSRDRTNDEQFF; D gene: TRBD1; V gene: TRBV19; clone size: -; J gene: TRBJ2-1
CDR3 DNA: TGTGCCAGTAGCCTAGGGGCAAGCCGGGCCCAGTACTTC; CDR3 protein: CASSLGASRAQYF; D gene: -; V gene: TRBV19; clone size: -; J gene: TRBJ2-5
CDR3 DNA: TGTGCCACCACCAGGCCGCACGAACCCTACGAGCAGTACTTC; CDR3 protein: CATTRPHEPYEQYF; D gene: -; V gene: TRBV15; clone size: -; J gene: TRBJ2-7
CDR3 DNA: TGTGCCAGCAGTGAAGTCCCGACGGGCCCCGGGGAGCTGTTTTTT; CDR3 protein: CASSEVPTGPGELFF; D gene: -; V gene: TRBV9; clone size: -; J gene: TRBJ2-2
CDR3 DNA: TGTGCCAGCAGCGTCCGACCCGGGACAGGGACCAATGAGCAGTACTTC; CDR3 protein: CASSVRPGTGTNEQYF; D gene: TRBD1; V gene: TRBV11-2; clone size: -; J gene: TRBJ2-7
CDR3 DNA: TGTGCCACCAGCAGAGAAGGGGGGGATGCCTACGAGCAGTACTTC; CDR3 protein: CATSREGGDAYEQYF; D gene: -; V gene: TRBV15; clone size: -; J gene: TRBJ2-7
CDR3 DNA: TGCGCCAGCAGCAAGGGGGACGGATCTGAAGCTTTCTTT; CDR3 protein: CASSKGDGSEAFF; D gene: -; V gene: TRBV11-1; clone size: -; J gene: TRBJ1-1
CDR3 DNA: TGCAGTGCTAGGAGGACGGTTGATGACGAGCTGTTTTTT; CDR3 protein: CSARRTVDDELFF; D gene: -; V gene: TRBV20-1; clone size: once; J gene: TRBJ2-2
CDR3 DNA: TGTGCCAGTACTGACAGGGGACGAGAGGCCTCCTACGAGCAGTACTTC; CDR3 protein: CASTDRGREASYEQYF; D gene: TRBD1; V gene: TRBV3-1; clone size: -; J gene: TRBJ2-7